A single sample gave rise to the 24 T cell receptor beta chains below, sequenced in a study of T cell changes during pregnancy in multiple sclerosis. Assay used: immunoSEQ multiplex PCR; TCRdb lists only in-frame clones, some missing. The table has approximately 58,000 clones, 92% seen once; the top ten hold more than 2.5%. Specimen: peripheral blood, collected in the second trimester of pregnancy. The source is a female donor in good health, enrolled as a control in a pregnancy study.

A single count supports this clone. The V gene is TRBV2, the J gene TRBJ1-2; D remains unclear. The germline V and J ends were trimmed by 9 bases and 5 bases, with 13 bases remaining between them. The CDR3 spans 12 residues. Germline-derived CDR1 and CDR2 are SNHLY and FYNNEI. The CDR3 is CARTLLGYGYTF. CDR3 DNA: TGTGCCAGGACCTTGCTCGGGTATGGCTACACCTTC.

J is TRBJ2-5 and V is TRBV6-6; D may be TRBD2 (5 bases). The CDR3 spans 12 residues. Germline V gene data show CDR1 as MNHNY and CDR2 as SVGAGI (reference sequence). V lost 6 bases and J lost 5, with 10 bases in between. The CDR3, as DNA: TGTGCCAGCAGCAAGGGAGACGAGACCCAGTACTTC. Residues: CASSKGDETQYF.

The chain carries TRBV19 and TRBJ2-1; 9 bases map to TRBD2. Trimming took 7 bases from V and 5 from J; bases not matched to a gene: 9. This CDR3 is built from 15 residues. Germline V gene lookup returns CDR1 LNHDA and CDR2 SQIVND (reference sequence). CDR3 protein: CASKDLASGNNEQFF. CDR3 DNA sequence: TGTGCCAGTAAAGATTTGGCTAGCGGGAACAATGAGCAGTTCTTC.

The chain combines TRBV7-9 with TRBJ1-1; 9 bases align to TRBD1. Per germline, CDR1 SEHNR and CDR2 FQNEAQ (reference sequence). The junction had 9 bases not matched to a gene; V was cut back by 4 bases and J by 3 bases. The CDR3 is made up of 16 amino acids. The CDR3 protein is CASSSGTGMGDTEAFF. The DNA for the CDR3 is TGTGCCAGCAGCTCCGGGACAGGGATGGGTGACACTGAAGCTTTCTTT. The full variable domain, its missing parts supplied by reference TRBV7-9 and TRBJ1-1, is DTGVSQNPRHKITKRGQNVTFRCDPISEHNRLYWYRQTLGQGPEFLTYFQNEAQLEKSRLLSDRFSAERPKGSFSTLEIQRTEQGDSAMYLCASSSGTGMGDTEAFFGQGTRLTVV.

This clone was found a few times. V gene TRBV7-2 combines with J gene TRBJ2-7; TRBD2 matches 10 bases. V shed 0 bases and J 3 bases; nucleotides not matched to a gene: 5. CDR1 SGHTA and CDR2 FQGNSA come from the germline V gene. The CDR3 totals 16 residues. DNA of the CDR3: TGTGCCAGCAGCTTAGCGGCTAGCGGGGGCTTCTACGAGCAGTACTTC. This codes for CASSLAASGGFYEQYF. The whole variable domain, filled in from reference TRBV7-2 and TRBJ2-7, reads GAGVSQSPSNKVTEKGKDVELRCDPISGHTALYWYRQSLGQGLEFLIYFQGNSAPDKSGLPSDRFSAERTGGSVSTLTIQRTQQEDSAVYLCASSLAASGGFYEQYFGPGTRLTVT.

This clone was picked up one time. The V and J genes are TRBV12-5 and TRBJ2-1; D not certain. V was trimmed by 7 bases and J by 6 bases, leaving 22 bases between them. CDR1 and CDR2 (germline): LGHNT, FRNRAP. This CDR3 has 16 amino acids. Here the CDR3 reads CASVSPPARYFNEQFF. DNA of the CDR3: TGTGCTAGTGTATCTCCCCCGGCTAGATACTTCAATGAGCAGTTCTTC. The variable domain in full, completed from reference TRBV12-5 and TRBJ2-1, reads DARVTQTPRHKVTEMGQEVTMRCQPILGHNTVFWYRQTMMQGLELLAYFRNRAPLDDSGMPKDRFSAEMPDATLATLKIQPSEPRDSAVYFCASVSPPARYFNEQFFGPGTRLTVL.

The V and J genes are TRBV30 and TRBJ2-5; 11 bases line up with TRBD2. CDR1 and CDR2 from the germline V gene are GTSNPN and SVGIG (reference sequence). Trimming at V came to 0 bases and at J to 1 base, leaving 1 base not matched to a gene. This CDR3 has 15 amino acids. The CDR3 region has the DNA TGTGCCTGGAGTGTAACTAGCGGGGGCCAAGAGACCCAGTACTTC. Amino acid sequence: CAWSVTSGGQETQYF. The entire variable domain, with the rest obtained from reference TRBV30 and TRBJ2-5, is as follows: SQTIHQWPATLVQPVGSPLSLECTVEGTSNPNLYWYRQAAGRGLQLLFYSVGIGQISSEVPQNLSASRPQDRQFILSSKKLLLSDSGFYLCAWSVTSGGQETQYFGPGTRLLVL.

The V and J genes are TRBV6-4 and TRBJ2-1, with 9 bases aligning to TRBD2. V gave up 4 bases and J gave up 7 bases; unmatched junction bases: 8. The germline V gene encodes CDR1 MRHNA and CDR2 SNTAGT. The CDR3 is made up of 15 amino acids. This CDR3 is CASSALAGAGNEQFF. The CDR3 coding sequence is TGTGCCAGCAGTGCTTTAGCGGGGGCCGGGAATGAGCAGTTCTTC.

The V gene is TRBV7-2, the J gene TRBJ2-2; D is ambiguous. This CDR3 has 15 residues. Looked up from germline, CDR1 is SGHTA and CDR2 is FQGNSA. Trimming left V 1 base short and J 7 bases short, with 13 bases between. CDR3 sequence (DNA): TGTGCCAGCAGCTTAGTAAGGATCACGGGCGGGGAGCTGTTTTTT. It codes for CASSLVRITGGELFF.

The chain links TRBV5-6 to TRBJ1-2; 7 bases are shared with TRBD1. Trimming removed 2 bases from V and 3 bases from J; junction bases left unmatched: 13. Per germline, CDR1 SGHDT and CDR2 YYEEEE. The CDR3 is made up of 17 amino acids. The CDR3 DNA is TGTGCCAGCAGCTTTGGTGCAGGGGGAAAGAGGGACTATGGCTACACCTTC. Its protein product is CASSFGAGGKRDYGYTF.

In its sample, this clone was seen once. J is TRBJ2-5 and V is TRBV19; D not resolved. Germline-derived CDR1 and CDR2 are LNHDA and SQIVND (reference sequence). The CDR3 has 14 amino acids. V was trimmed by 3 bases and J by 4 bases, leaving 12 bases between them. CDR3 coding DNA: TGTGCCAGTAGTATGCAACAGTGGTCAGAGACCCAGTACTTC. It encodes CASSMQQWSETQYF. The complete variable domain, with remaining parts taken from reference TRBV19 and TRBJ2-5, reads DGGITQSPKYLFRKEGQNVTLSCEQNLNHDAMYWYRQDPGQGLRLIYYSQIVNDFQKGDIAEGYSVSREKKESFPLTVTSAQKNPTAFYLCASSMQQWSETQYFGPGTRLLVL.

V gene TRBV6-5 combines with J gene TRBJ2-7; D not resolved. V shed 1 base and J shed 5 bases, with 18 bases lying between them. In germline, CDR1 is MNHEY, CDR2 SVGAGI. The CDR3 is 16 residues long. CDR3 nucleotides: TGTGCCAGCAGTTACTTTAATCGACCGAACCGGGACGAGCAGTACTTC. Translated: CASSYFNRPNRDEQYF.

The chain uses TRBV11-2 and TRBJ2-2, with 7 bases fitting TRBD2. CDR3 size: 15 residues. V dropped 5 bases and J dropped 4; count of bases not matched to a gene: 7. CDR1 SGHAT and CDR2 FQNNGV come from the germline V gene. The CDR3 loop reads CASSPRLAGTGELFF. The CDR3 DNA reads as TGTGCCAGCAGCCCCCGACTAGCTGGCACCGGGGAGCTGTTTTTT.

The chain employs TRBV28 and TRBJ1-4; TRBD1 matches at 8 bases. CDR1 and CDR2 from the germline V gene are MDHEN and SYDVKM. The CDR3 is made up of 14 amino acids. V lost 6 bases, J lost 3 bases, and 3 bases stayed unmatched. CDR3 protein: CASRTTGANEKLFF. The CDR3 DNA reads TGTGCCAGCAGGACGACAGGGGCTAATGAAAAACTGTTTTTT. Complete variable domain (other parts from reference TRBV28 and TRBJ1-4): DVKVTQSSRYLVKRTGEKVFLECVQDMDHENMFWYRQDPGLGLRLIYFSYDVKMKEKGDIPEGYSVSREKKERFSLILESASTNQTSMYLCASRTTGANEKLFFGSGTQLSVL.

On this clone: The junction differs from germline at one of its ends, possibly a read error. The CDR3, as DNA: TGTGCTAGCAGCACCTACGAGCAGTACTTC. Translating gives CASSTYEQYF. The rearrangement uses TRBV28 and TRBJ2-7, with D unresolved. Germline V CDR1 and CDR2: MDHEN, SYDVKM. The CDR3 loop spans 10 amino acids.

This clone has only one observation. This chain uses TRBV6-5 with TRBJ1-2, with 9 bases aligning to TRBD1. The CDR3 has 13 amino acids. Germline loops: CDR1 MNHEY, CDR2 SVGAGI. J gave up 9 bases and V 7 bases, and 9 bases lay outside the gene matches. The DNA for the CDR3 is TGTGCCAGCAAAGGACAGGGGAGATGGAGCTACACCTTC. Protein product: CASKGQGRWSYTF.

The CDR3 here is CASSYGAGGLDEQFF. CDR3 coding DNA: TGTGCCAGCAGCTACGGGGCGGGGGGGCTGGATGAGCAGTTCTTC. The chain has TRBV7-3 and TRBJ2-1; 9 bases are a match to TRBD2. V was clipped by 4 bases and J by 8 bases; unmatched bases: 9. The CDR3 totals 15 residues. Germline assignment: CDR1 SGHTA and CDR2 FQGTGA.

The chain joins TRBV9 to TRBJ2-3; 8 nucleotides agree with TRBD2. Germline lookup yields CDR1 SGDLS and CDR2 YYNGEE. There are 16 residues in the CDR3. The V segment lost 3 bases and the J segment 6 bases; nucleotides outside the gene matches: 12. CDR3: CASSALHHGGRDTQYF. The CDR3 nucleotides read TGTGCCAGCAGCGCCCTACACCATGGCGGGAGGGATACGCAGTATTTT.

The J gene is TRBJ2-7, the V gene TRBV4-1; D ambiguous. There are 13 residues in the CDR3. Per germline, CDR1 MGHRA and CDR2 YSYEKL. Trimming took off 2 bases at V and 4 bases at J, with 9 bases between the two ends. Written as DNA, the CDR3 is TGCGCCAGCAGCCAAACCCCCCAGTACGAGCAGTACTTC. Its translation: CASSQTPQYEQYF.

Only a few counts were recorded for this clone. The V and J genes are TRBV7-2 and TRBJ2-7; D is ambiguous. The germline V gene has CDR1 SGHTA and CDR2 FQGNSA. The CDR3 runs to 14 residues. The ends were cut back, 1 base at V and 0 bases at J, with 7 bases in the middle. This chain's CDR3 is CASSLVGSSYEQYF. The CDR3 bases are TGTGCCAGCAGCTTAGTGGGCAGCTCCTACGAGCAGTACTTC.

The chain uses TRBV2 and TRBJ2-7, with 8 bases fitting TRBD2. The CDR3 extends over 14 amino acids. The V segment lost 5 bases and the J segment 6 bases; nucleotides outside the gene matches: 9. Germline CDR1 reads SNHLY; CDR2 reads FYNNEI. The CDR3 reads CASSSGGDSIEQYF. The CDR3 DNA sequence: TGTGCCAGCAGTTCGGGGGGGGACTCGATCGAGCAGTACTTC.

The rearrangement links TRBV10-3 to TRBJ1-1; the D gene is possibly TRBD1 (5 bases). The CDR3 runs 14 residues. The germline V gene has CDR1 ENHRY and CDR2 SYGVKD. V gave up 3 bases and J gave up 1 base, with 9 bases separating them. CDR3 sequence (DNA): TGTGCCATCAGTGATACCCAGGGGAACACTGAAGCTTTCTTT. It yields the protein CAISDTQGNTEAFF.

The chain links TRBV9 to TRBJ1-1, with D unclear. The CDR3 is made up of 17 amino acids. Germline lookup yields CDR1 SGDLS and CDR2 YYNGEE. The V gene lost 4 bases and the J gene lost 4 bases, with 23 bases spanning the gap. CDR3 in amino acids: CASSSPGERELGTEAFF. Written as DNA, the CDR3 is TGTGCCAGCAGCTCCCCCGGTGAGAGGGAGTTGGGCACTGAAGCTTTCTTT.

The CDR3 loop is CATSLRQGTNEQFF. As DNA, the CDR3 is TGTGCCACCAGCCTAAGACAGGGAACGAATGAGCAGTTCTTC. This chain uses TRBV15 with TRBJ2-1; 7 nucleotides agree with TRBD1. The CDR3 sequence is 14 residues long. V was pared by 5 bases and J by 7 bases, with 8 bases of the junction left unmatched. The germline V gene encodes CDR1 LNHNV and CDR2 YYDKDF (reference sequence). The whole variable domain, remainder taken from reference TRBV15 and TRBJ2-1, is DAMVIQNPRYQVTQFGKPVTLSCSQTLNHNVMYWYQQKSSQAPKLLFHYYDKDFNNEADTPDNFQSRRPNTSFCFLDIRSPGLGDTAMYLCATSLRQGTNEQFFGPGTRLTVL.